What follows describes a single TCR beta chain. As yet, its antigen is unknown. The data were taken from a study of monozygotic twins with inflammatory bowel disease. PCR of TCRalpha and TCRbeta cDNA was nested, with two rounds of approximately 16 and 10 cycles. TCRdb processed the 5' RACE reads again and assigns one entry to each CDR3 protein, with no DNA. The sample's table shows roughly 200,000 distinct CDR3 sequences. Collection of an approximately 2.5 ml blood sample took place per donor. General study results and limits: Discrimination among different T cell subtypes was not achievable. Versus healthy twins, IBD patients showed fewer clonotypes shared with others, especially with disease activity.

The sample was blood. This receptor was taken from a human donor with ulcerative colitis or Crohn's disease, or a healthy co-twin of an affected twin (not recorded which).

The CDR3 protein is CATSRSTDITYGYTF. V usage is TRBV15 and J usage is TRBJ1-2; TCRdb gives TRBD1 as the D gene, but with no DNA this cannot be confirmed. Germline assignment: CDR1 LNHNV and CDR2 YYDKDF (reference sequence). The length of the CDR3 is 15 residues.